This T cell receptor (beta chain) comes out of a study of response to subunit inactivated influenza vaccine. There are a few counts of this clonotype. Its matching antigen is unknown. Study-wide findings and caveats: Every seasonal influenza vaccination brings in few new T cells, the authors suggested.

Trimming took 4 bases from V and 2 from J, leaving 17 bases between them. The CDR3 runs to 17 residues. Per the germline V gene, CDR1 is LGHNA and CDR2 is YSLEER. TCRdb independently ran MiXCR on the RT-PCR reads; one entry per CDR3 protein. The table shows hundreds of thousands of distinct CDR3 sequences, with roughly 12% occurring only once. The J gene is TRBJ1-4, the V gene TRBV4-3; no clear D. This clonotype was obtained from a man aged 45 to 65 who received an inactivated influenza vaccine. Sequenced material: PBMCs from blood, taken on the day of vaccination. The CDR3 spells CASSRGSSVWTNEKLFF. The CDR3 DNA follows: TGCGCCAGCAGCCGCGGGTCGTCAGTATGGACTAATGAAAAACTGTTTTTT.